This T cell receptor (beta chain) was captured by sequencing in a study of blood T cell repertoires in COVID-19. Assay used: immunoSEQ multiplex PCR; TCRdb lists only in-frame clones, some missing. The sample holds about 160,000 clones, 84% seen once. Sample: PBMCs or T cells enriched from blood (not recorded which). The receptor was isolated from a middle-aged man who had recovered from COVID-19.

The CDR3 nucleotides are TGTGCCACCTCGGGGGGAACCGATAATTCACCCCTCCACTTT. Residues: CATSGGTDNSPLHF. The gene calls are TRBV5-5 and TRBJ1-6, with TRBD1 as a possible D gene (5 bases). Trimming left V 9 bases short and J 5 bases short, with 15 bases between. The CDR3 loop spans 14 amino acids. The germline gives CDR1 SGHKS, CDR2 YYEKEE (reference sequence).